This T cell receptor beta chain emerged from a study of TIL therapy for anti-PD-1-resistant metastatic lung cancer. As for the study in general: Tumor harvest preceded PD-1/PD-L1 blockade, followed by nivolumab treatment. Study conclusions and caveats: TIL clonotype persistence in blood showed no apparent association with response.

Specified time point: pre-treatment sample, taken before nivolumab and TIL therapy. Adults with stage 4 NSCLC were enrolled in a phase I trial. The libraries were made with immunoSEQ v3. Generated by immunoSEQ multiplex PCR, the TCRdb table keeps only in-frame clones and is missing some. This sample has tens of thousands of clones, with 55% to 70% found just once. This CDR3 contains 11 residues. The germline V gene encodes CDR1 LNHDA and CDR2 SQIVND (reference sequence). V dropped 6 bases and J dropped 3 bases, with 5 bases sitting between them. As regards this clone: What it binds is not known. The sample has other DNA sequences that encode this CDR3 too.

The rearrangement links TRBV19 to TRBJ1-2; D unclear. This receptor was identified in a person aged 25-79 years with non-small cell lung cancer. Sequencing used blood, obtained at baseline. CDR3 bases: TGTGCCAGTAGAAGGGACTATGGCTACACCTTC. This codes for CASRRDYGYTF. Full variable domain (remainder filled in from reference TRBV19 and TRBJ1-2): DGGITQSPKYLFRKEGQNVTLSCEQNLNHDAMYWYRQDPGQGLRLIYYSQIVNDFQKGDIAEGYSVSREKKESFPLTVTSAQKNPTAFYLCASRRDYGYTFGSGTRLTVV.